These 11 T cell receptor beta chains were sequenced from one sample in a study of response to subunit inactivated influenza vaccine. MiXCR, run by TCRdb on the RT-PCR reads, gives a single entry per CDR3 protein. The table lists roughly 790,000 distinct CDR3 sequences, roughly 20% of them singletons, with around 9.6% in the top ten. The sequences come from PBMCs from blood, collected 5 days after vaccination. These receptor sequences come from a man aged 45 to 65 who received an inactivated influenza vaccine.

The sample holds a few counts of this clonotype. The chain couples TRBV25-1 to TRBJ2-2; the D is unclear. Germline V lookup: CDR1 MGHDK, CDR2 SYGVNS. The CDR3 covers 14 residues. V gave up 3 bases and J gave up 0 bases, with 5 bases separating them. The CDR3 is CASSDWANTGELFF. The CDR3 DNA reads TGTGCCAGCAGTGATTGGGCGAACACCGGGGAGCTGTTTTTT.

Concerning this clonotype itself: An end of the junction differs from the germline gene, which may be a read error. The rearrangement uses TRBV4-1 and TRBJ2-7, with a weak D call TRBD1 (5 bases). Germline CDR1 and CDR2: MGHRA and YSYEKL. The CDR3 is 16 residues long. CDR3: CAISQTDSPSIYEQYF. The CDR3 DNA reads TGCGCCATCAGCCAAACTGACAGTCCTTCCATCTACGAGCAGTACTTC.

This clonotype was found a few times. The chain uses TRBV7-9 and TRBJ2-1; the match to TRBD1 covers 10 bases. This CDR3 is 17 amino acids long. The germline V gene encodes CDR1 SEHNR and CDR2 FQNEAQ (reference sequence). V was pared by 5 bases and J by 3 bases, with 10 bases of the junction left unmatched. CDR3 sequence reads: CASSRDRGPVIYNEQFF. The CDR3 DNA reads TGTGCCAGCAGCAGGGACAGGGGACCAGTTATCTACAATGAGCAGTTCTTC.

This clonotype appeared a few times. This sequence joins TRBV20-1 and TRBJ2-6; perhaps TRBD1 as D (5 bases). Germline loops: CDR1 DFQATT, CDR2 SNEGSKA (reference sequence). The CDR3 runs 16 residues. Between the trimmed V and J ends, which lost 3 bases and 2 bases, there was a span of 14 bases. CDR3 protein: CSASPWGRAGANVLTF. The CDR3 DNA reads as TGCAGTGCTAGCCCCTGGGGCAGGGCTGGGGCCAACGTCCTGACTTTC.

V usage is TRBV30 and J usage is TRBJ2-2; TRBD2 matches 11 bases. Trimming removed 2 bases from V and 6 bases from J; junction bases left unmatched: 5. The CDR3 runs 15 residues. Per germline, CDR1 GTSNPN and CDR2 SVGIG (reference sequence). CDR3 DNA sequence: TGTGCCTGGAGTACTAGCGGGAGTATGGCCGGGGAGCTGTTTTTT. It specifies CAWSTSGSMAGELFF. Using reference TRBV30 and TRBJ2-2 for the parts outside the CDR3, the full variable domain is SQTIHQWPATLVQPVGSPLSLECTVEGTSNPNLYWYRQAAGRGLQLLFYSVGIGQISSEVPQNLSASRPQDRQFILSSKKLLLSDSGFYLCAWSTSGSMAGELFFGEGSRLTVL.

This clonotype was picked up a small number of times. One end of the junction varies from germline; a read error may be responsible. The chain uses TRBV11-2 and TRBJ2-7; 8 bases fit TRBD1. The CDR3 has 15 amino acids. CDR1 and CDR2 (germline): SGHAT, FQNNGV. CDR3: CASSGRQGKSIGGHF. The CDR3 nucleotides are TGTGCCAGCAGCGGGAGACAGGGGAAGTCAATCGGCGGGCACTTC.

The V call is TRBV25-1, the J call TRBJ2-2; 9 bases agree with TRBD2. The CDR3 contains 16 residues. Trimming took 1 base from V and 0 from J; bases not matched to a gene: 0. Germline V CDR1 and CDR2: MGHDK, SYGVNS. The CDR3 DNA sequence: TGTGCCAGCAGTGAATGGACTAGCGCGAACACCGGGGAGCTGTTTTTT. Its translation: CASSEWTSANTGELFF.

In this sample, this clonotype turned up a few times. V gene TRBV7-3 combines with J gene TRBJ2-1; TRBD2 aligns across 7 bases. The V gene end was trimmed by 4 bases and the J gene end by 4 bases; junction bases not matched to a gene: 7. Germline V gives CDR1 SGHTA, CDR2 FQGTGA. The CDR3 loop spans 15 amino acids. The CDR3 sequence is CASSSSSGAYNEQFF. The DNA for the CDR3 is TGTGCCAGCAGCTCCTCTAGCGGAGCTTACAATGAGCAGTTCTTC.

This clonotype has just a few counts. The chain carries TRBV29-1 and TRBJ2-5, with 14 bases aligning to TRBD2. This CDR3 is 15 amino acids long. The germline V gene encodes CDR1 SQVTM and CDR2 ANQGSEA. J was trimmed by 2 bases and V by 3 bases; bases with no gene match: 2. The CDR3 reads CSVEGLAGAQETQYF. The CDR3 DNA reads TGCAGCGTTGAGGGACTAGCGGGGGCACAAGAGACCCAGTACTTC.

This chain links TRBV29-1 with TRBJ2-3, with 10 bases aligning to TRBD1. The CDR3 runs 17 residues. Germline V gene sequence: CDR1 SQVTM, CDR2 ANQGSEA. Germline trimming cut 3 bases from V and 3 bases from J; bases unmatched to any gene: 12. CDR3 in DNA: TGCAGCGTTGAGGGTCTGCCGGGACAGGGGTTGACAGATACGCAGTATTTT. This sequence encodes CSVEGLPGQGLTDTQYF.

V and J are TRBV24-1 and TRBJ2-3, with D hard to call. Germline V gene sequence: CDR1 KGHDR, CDR2 SFDVKD. There are 15 residues in the CDR3. The V end lost 3 bases, the J end lost 7 bases, and 16 bases lay between the germline ends. CDR3: CATSDAEGPTNTQYF. CDR3 DNA sequence: TGTGCCACCAGTGATGCAGAAGGACCTACTAATACGCAGTATTTT.